These T cell receptor beta chains were read from a single sample in a study of T cell repertoires in cytomegalovirus infection. These receptors' targets are unknown. TCRdb passed the reads through MiXCR, listing each CDR3 protein once. Among about 140,000 distinct CDR3 sequences, over 25% were seen once, and the ten largest hold 52%. The sample was CD8+ T cells from cultured PBMCs, taken from culture after CMV antigen stimulation. These TCRs come from a human donor in good health (CMV status not recorded). Some clones in this sample may be carry-over from other donors' samples. Each CDR3 is given with its conserved first and last residue. Fields, in order: clone size, J gene, V gene, D gene, CDR3 protein, CDR3 DNA. A D gene is named only where the DNA matches it firmly. Where a row states a size, it is once, few, many or the class of an expanded clone; other rows omit it.

few | TRBJ1-1 | TRBV5-1 | . | CASSPGLPLEAFF | TGCGCCAGCAGCCCGGGCCTCCCACTTGAAGCTTTCTTT
. | TRBJ2-7 | TRBV11-2 | TRBD1 | CASSIGQGGYEQYF | TGTGCCAGCAGCATCGGACAGGGTGGCTACGAGCAGTACTTC
few | TRBJ1-1 | TRBV27 | . | CASSLGSRGPSNTEAFF | TGTGCCAGCAGTTTGGGAAGCAGGGGCCCCTCGAACACTGAAGCTTTCTTT
. | TRBJ1-2 | TRBV6-5 | . | CASSSGTEFTNYGYTF | TGTGCCAGCAGCTCCGGGACTGAATTTACTAACTATGGCTACACCTTC
. | TRBJ2-7 | TRBV2 | . | CASSSGQIAYEQYF | TGTGCCAGCAGTTCAGGACAGATAGCCTACGAGCAGTACTTC
many | TRBJ1-4 | TRBV6-5 | TRBD1 | CASSYSTGGIEEKLFF | TGTGCCAGCAGTTACTCGACAGGGGGAATTGAAGAAAAACTGTTTTTT
. | TRBJ2-7 | TRBV19 | TRBD2 | CASSIDRGGSYEQYF | TGTGCCAGTAGTATAGATCGCGGGGGCTCCTACGAGCAGTACTTC
. | TRBJ1-2 | TRBV7-9 | TRBD1 | CASSLASPGTGVHYGYTF | TGTGCCAGCAGCTTAGCATCCCCCGGGACAGGGGTTCACTATGGCTACACCTTC
. | TRBJ1-2 | TRBV27 | TRBD1 | CASSSTGNYGYTF | TGTGCCAGCAGTTCGACAGGGAACTATGGCTACACCTTC
. | TRBJ1-4 | TRBV24-1 | . | CATSDSPVGGDEKLFF | TGTGCCACCAGTGACTCCCCGGTGGGGGGAGATGAAAAACTGTTTTTT
few | TRBJ2-1 | TRBV6-2/TRBV6-3 | . | CASSYSSRISYNEQFF | TGTGCCAGCAGTTACTCGTCCAGAATCTCCTACAATGAGCAGTTCTTC
. | TRBJ1-6 | TRBV28 | . | CASSLSPDLPYNSPLHF | TGTGCCAGCAGCTTAAGCCCCGATCTACCATATAATTCACCCCTCCACTTT
. | TRBJ2-3 | TRBV19 | . | CASSIEALSTDTQYF | TGTGCCAGTAGTATAGAGGCACTTAGCACAGATACGCAGTATTTT
. | TRBJ2-1 | TRBV5-4 | . | CASSDLDEQFF | TGTGCCAGCAGCGACTTGGATGAGCAGTTCTTC
. | TRBJ2-2 | TRBV5-4 | . | CASSVETGELFF | TGTGCCAGCAGCGTCGAAACCGGGGAGCTGTTTTTT
few | TRBJ2-7 | TRBV2 | TRBD2 | CASSEGGSYEQYF | TGTGCCAGCAGCGAGGGAGGGTCCTACGAGCAGTACTTC
. | TRBJ2-1 | TRBV5-4 | . | CASSLVTRDEQFF | TGTGCCAGCAGCTTGGTCACACGGGATGAGCAGTTCTTC
. | TRBJ1-1 | TRBV2 | . | CASSEGQLNTEAFF | TGTGCCAGCAGTGAAGGGCAGCTGAACACTGAAGCTTTCTTT
. | TRBJ1-1 | TRBV7-2 | . | CASSADWLEAFF | TGTGCCAGCAGCGCCGACTGGCTTGAAGCTTTCTTT
few | TRBJ2-3 | TRBV9 | TRBD2 | CASSVVVGLAGVTDTQYF | TGTGCCAGCAGCGTAGTGGTAGGACTAGCGGGGGTGACAGATACGCAGTATTTT
many | TRBJ2-3 | TRBV7-8 | . | CASSYRGFEGPLDTQYF | TGTGCCAGCAGCTATAGAGGCTTCGAGGGCCCGTTAGATACGCAGTATTTT
. | TRBJ2-5 | TRBV4-1 | TRBD2 | CASSQEGASGQETQYF | TGCGCCAGCAGCCAAGAAGGGGCTAGCGGCCAAGAGACCCAGTACTTC
. | TRBJ2-7 | TRBV2 | TRBD1 | CASSGDRVSYEQYF | TGTGCCAGCAGTGGGGACAGGGTATCCTACGAGCAGTACTTC
many | TRBJ1-4 | TRBV6-6 | . | CASLGRHEKLFF | TGTGCCAGCCTGGGACGGCATGAAAAACTGTTTTTT
. | TRBJ2-2 | TRBV10-3 | . | CAISESGDANTGELFF | TGTGCCATCAGTGAGTCGGGGGACGCGAACACCGGGGAGCTGTTTTTT
. | TRBJ1-1 | TRBV27 | . | CASSLSPRAEAFF | TGTGCCAGCAGTTTGTCGCCACGGGCTGAAGCTTTCTTT
few | TRBJ2-5 | TRBV28 | . | CASSDRQRQETQYF | TGTGCCAGCAGTGACCGACAGCGCCAAGAGACCCAGTACTTC
. | TRBJ2-5 | TRBV27 | TRBD2 | CASSKPGGETQYF | TGTGCCAGCAGTAAGCCGGGAGGGGAGACCCAGTACTTC
. | TRBJ1-1 | TRBV16 | . | CASSRGGLEAFF | TGTGCCAGCAGTCGGGGGGGGCTTGAAGCTTTCTTT
. | TRBJ2-5 | TRBV12-3/TRBV12-4 | TRBD1 | CASEGARGTQYF | TGTGCCAGCGAGGGGGCTCGAGGGACCCAGTACTTC
. | TRBJ2-5 | TRBV7-6 | . | CASSRGGESQYF | TGTGCCAGCAGCCGCGGTGGAGAAAGCCAGTACTTC
many | TRBJ2-1 | TRBV20-1 | . | CSARGNFGNEQFF | TGCAGTGCTAGAGGTAACTTCGGCAATGAGCAGTTCTTC